A few counts support the clone carrying this T cell receptor (beta chain). CDR1 and CDR2 (germline): SQVTM, ANQGSEA. V shed 3 bases and J shed 4 bases, with 18 bases lying between them. The CDR3 spans 15 residues. Generation of TCR cDNA used 5'RACE template switching (which added a universal primer site and UMIs). TCRdb fed the 5' RACE reads into MiXCR, producing one record per CDR3 protein. Of hundreds of thousands of distinct CDR3 sequences listed, around 20% were seen once; the top ten hold over 15%. This specimen belongs to a study of T cells after yellow fever vaccination. The V call is TRBV29-1, the J call TRBJ1-1, with a weak D call TRBD1 (6 bases). This clonotype was sampled from a man aged 18 to 29 who received the YFV17D yellow fever vaccine. The sample was PBMCs, taken before the yellow fever booster vaccination. The CDR3 region has the DNA TGCAGCGTTGACCCGGGGGCAGGGGCGGGCACTGAAGCTTTCTTT. Translated: CSVDPGAGAGTEAFF.